Each of the 25 T cell receptor beta chains below was sequenced from the same sample in a study of identical twins. TCRdb re-called the 5' RACE reads with MiXCR, one entry per CDR3 protein. The repertoire has approximately 550,000 distinct CDR3 sequences, approximately 20% of them found once; the top ten carry 0.48%. In addition, the sample was reused for a study of yellow fever vaccine responses in identical twins.

Sequencing was carried out using CD4+ T cells sorted from blood. Receptors were obtained from a woman between 18 and 29 years old in good health.

V usage is TRBV12-3 or TRBV12-4 and J usage is TRBJ2-7, with 7 bases that match TRBD2. The CDR3 totals 18 residues. The J segment lost 6 bases and the V segment lost 3 bases, leaving 20 bases of the junction unmatched. CDR3 sequence reads: CASSFGRLFGGSRAEQYF. The CDR3 coding sequence is TGTGCCAGCAGTTTCGGTAGGCTTTTTGGCGGGAGTAGGGCCGAGCAGTACTTC.

This rearrangement joins TRBV7-8 to TRBJ2-7, with D uncertain. The CDR3 covers 13 residues. Between the trimmed V and J ends, which lost 8 bases and 3 bases, there was a span of 14 bases. Germline V gives CDR1 SGHVS, CDR2 FQNEAQ. As DNA, the CDR3 is TGTGCCAGCCCCCTGAGACCCATCTACGAGCAGTACGTC. Residues: CASPLRPIYEQYV.

This clonotype has just a few counts. The chain is built from TRBV12-3 or TRBV12-4 and TRBJ2-3; D call uncertain. V lost 3 bases, J lost 4 bases, and 11 bases lay in between. This CDR3 spans 14 amino acids. Here the CDR3 reads CASSFEPPADTQYF. The CDR3 nucleotides read TGTGCCAGCAGTTTCGAGCCCCCGGCAGATACGCAGTATTTT.

This clonotype appeared a few times. This chain connects TRBV21-1 to TRBJ2-3. TRBV21-1 is a recognized pseudogene. This CDR3 is 9 amino acids long. The CDR3 DNA reads as TGTGCCGTACCAGATACGCAGTATTTT. Amino acid sequence: CAVPDTQYF.

The rearrangement uses TRBV10-3 and TRBJ1-1, with a tentative D call TRBD1 (6 bases). Germline loops: CDR1 ENHRY, CDR2 SYGVKD. This CDR3 has 17 residues. The V and J ends lost 0 bases and 1 base respectively, with 15 bases between them. CDR3 DNA: TGTGCCATCAGTGAGTCTAATATAGGGACAAAGAACACTGAAGCTTTCTTT. It yields the protein CAISESNIGTKNTEAFF.

The chain has TRBV27 and TRBJ1-1; D is possibly TRBD1 (5 bases). The ends were cut back, 0 bases at V and 1 base at J, with 6 bases in the middle. CDR1 MNHEY and CDR2 SMNVEV come from the germline V gene (reference sequence). This CDR3 is 14 amino acids long. This CDR3 is CASSLSTGNTEAFF. DNA for the CDR3: TGTGCCAGCAGTTTATCCACAGGGAACACTGAAGCTTTCTTT.

This clonotype was observed a handful of times. The chain combines TRBV5-1 with TRBJ2-7, with TRBD1 matching over 7 bases. The trim removed 0 bases at V and 6 bases at J, leaving 6 bases unmatched. Germline-derived CDR1 and CDR2 are SGHRS and YFSETQ. This CDR3 has 14 amino acids. The CDR3 DNA follows: TGCGCCAGCAGCTTGGACAGGGGTTTTGGCGAGCAGTACGTC. It translates to CASSLDRGFGEQYV.

The rearrangement joins TRBV12-3 or TRBV12-4 to TRBJ2-2; a weak D match, TRBD2 (6 bases). V was trimmed by 5 bases and J by 0 bases, leaving 7 bases between them. There are 14 residues in the CDR3. The CDR3 coding sequence is TGTGCCAGCAGTGCGGGAACGAACACCGGGGAGCTGTTTTTT. Its translation: CASSAGTNTGELFF.

The chain combines TRBV5-1 with TRBJ2-5; D is undetermined. The germline CDR1 and CDR2 sequences are SGHRS and YFSETQ. This CDR3 spans 14 amino acids. Trimming stripped 0 bases from V and 4 bases from J, with 10 bases between. This CDR3 is CASSLATVGETQYF. CDR3 DNA: TGCGCCAGCAGCTTGGCTACAGTCGGAGAGACCCAGTACTTC.

This clonotype appeared many times. The chain has TRBV3-1 and TRBJ2-3; D is uncertain. The CDR3 contains 14 residues. The germline gives CDR1 LGHDT, CDR2 YNNKEL (reference sequence). Trimming cost V 4 bases and J 6 bases, with 14 bases left between them. CDR3 in DNA: TGTGCCAGCAGCCGGGTCCTCGATCGGGATACGCAGTATTTT. The encoded protein is CASSRVLDRDTQYF.

In this sample, this clonotype turned up a few times. The V call is TRBV3-1, the J call TRBJ2-7, with D unresolved. Between the trimmed V and J ends, which lost 4 bases and 2 bases, there was a span of 9 bases. This CDR3 is 13 amino acids long. Germline lookup yields CDR1 LGHDT and CDR2 YNNKEL (reference sequence). CDR3 in amino acids: CASSPPVAYEQYF. CDR3 DNA sequence: TGTGCCAGCAGCCCACCGGTCGCCTACGAGCAGTACTTC.

The gene calls are TRBV7-8 and TRBJ1-5; D ambiguous. V was shortened by 5 bases and J by 1 base, with 15 bases between the two germline ends. Germline loops: CDR1 SGHVS, CDR2 FQNEAQ. The CDR3 loop spans 16 amino acids. The CDR3 spells CASSPNLAQSNQPQHF. The CDR3 bases are TGTGCCAGCAGCCCTAATCTGGCACAGAGCAATCAGCCCCAGCATTTT.

The chain couples TRBV12-3 or TRBV12-4 to TRBJ1-2, with 7 bases fitting TRBD1. J was trimmed by 5 bases and V by 8 bases; bases with no gene match: 5. The CDR3 has 12 residues. For the CDR3, the DNA is TGTGCCAGCGGTACAGGGGCTTATGGCTACACCTTC. Translation gives CASGTGAYGYTF.

This clonotype was detected only a few times. This sequence joins TRBV12-3 or TRBV12-4 and TRBJ1-2; D gene unclear. CDR3 length: 14 amino acids. V was pared by 1 base and J by 1 base, with 7 bases between. CDR3 DNA: TGTGCCAGCAGTTTAGGGCCCTTTAACTATGGCTACACCTTC. This gives the protein CASSLGPFNYGYTF.

CDR3 region: CATSRDLGQRYGYTF. The DNA for the CDR3 is TGTGCCACCAGCAGAGATCTGGGACAGCGCTATGGCTACACCTTC. The chain has TRBV15 and TRBJ1-2; TRBD1 agrees at 7 bases. The CDR3 consists of 15 residues. V gave up 0 bases and J gave up 4 bases; unmatched junction bases: 5. Per the germline V gene, CDR1 is LNHNV and CDR2 is YYDKDF (reference sequence).

In this sample, this clonotype turned up many times. The chain couples TRBV7-9 to TRBJ1-2; D call uncertain. This CDR3 region has 15 residues. V was pared by 0 bases and J by 2 bases, with 10 bases between. Germline CDR1 reads SEHNR; CDR2 reads FQNEAQ (reference sequence). DNA for the CDR3: TGTGCCAGCAGCTTAGCTCTGCAACCCAACTATGGCTACACCTTC. Residues: CASSLALQPNYGYTF.

This clonotype was seen a handful of times. The rearrangement links TRBV24-1 to TRBJ2-1, with 7 bases lining up with TRBD2. The V and J ends lost 2 bases and 0 bases, in that order; junction bases with no gene match: 3. The CDR3 extends over 16 amino acids. Germline V CDR1 and CDR2: KGHDR, SFDVKD. For the CDR3, the DNA is TGTGCCACCAGTGATTGGGGGGGGTACTCCTACAATGAGCAGTTCTTC. The encoded protein is CATSDWGGYSYNEQFF.

This rearrangement joins TRBV3-1 to TRBJ2-1; D gene unclear. Germline CDR1 reads LGHDT; CDR2 reads YNNKEL (reference sequence). The CDR3 length is 15 residues. V lost 5 bases and J 5 bases, leaving 16 bases between the germline ends. CDR3 coding DNA: TGTGCCAGCAGCTTGGGTATTACGTCGAACAATGAGCAGTTCTTC. Translated: CASSLGITSNNEQFF.

This clonotype was observed a few times. The V and J genes are TRBV7-2 and TRBJ1-1; D is unresolved. Germline CDR1 is SGHTA and CDR2 is FQGNSA. The CDR3 has 13 residues. For the CDR3, the DNA is TGTGCTATCACTCGGGCCTTGAACACTGAAGCTTTCTTT. Protein: CAITRALNTEAFF.

The chain uses TRBV5-5 and TRBJ1-2; D unresolved. V was cut by 5 bases and J by 8 bases, with 16 bases left in between. Germline CDR1 SGHKS, CDR2 YYEKEE (reference sequence). CDR3 length: 13 residues. The CDR3 coding sequence is TGTGCCAGCAGTAGACCTGAGGTAATCGGCTACACCTTC. As protein: CASSRPEVIGYTF.

The chain employs TRBV6-1 and TRBJ1-2, with TRBD1 as a possible D gene (6 bases). The germline gives CDR1 MNHNS, CDR2 SASEGT. The CDR3 totals 17 residues. The V and J ends lost 0 bases and 3 bases respectively, with 17 bases between them. As DNA, the CDR3 is TGTGCCAGCAGTGAAGCTGGCAGGGGATCCCCATACTATGGCTACACCTTC. Translation gives CASSEAGRGSPYYGYTF.

V is TRBV25-1 and J is TRBJ2-3, with 13 bases fitting TRBD2. The CDR3 runs 16 residues. V dropped 4 bases and J dropped 7; count of bases not matched to a gene: 8. Germline loops: CDR1 MGHDK, CDR2 SYGVNS. This CDR3 is CASSASGTSGKNTQYF. The DNA of the CDR3 is TGTGCCAGCAGTGCCTCCGGGACTAGCGGGAAAAATACGCAGTATTTT.

This chain connects TRBV20-1 to TRBJ2-5, with a possible D match to TRBD2 (5 bases). The V and J ends lost 3 bases and 5 bases respectively, with 16 bases between them. The germline V gene encodes CDR1 DFQATT and CDR2 SNEGSKA (reference sequence). This CDR3 region has 14 residues. DNA for the CDR3: TGCAGTGCTAGTCCAGCTAGCCGTGCGGAGACCCAGTACTTC. Its translation: CSASPASRAETQYF.

This clonotype was detected a few times. The rearrangement joins TRBV11-2 to TRBJ2-4; D assignment may be TRBD1 or TRBD2 (6 bases each). The CDR3 sequence is 16 residues long. In germline, CDR1 is SGHAT, CDR2 FQNNGV. V was pared by 0 bases and J by 10 bases, with 19 bases between. The CDR3 spells CASSLDTGAQPRIQYF. The CDR3 DNA reads TGTGCCAGCAGCTTAGATACGGGGGCCCAGCCGAGAATTCAGTACTTC.

The rearrangement links TRBV20-1 to TRBJ2-5; 8 positions agree with TRBD1. The CDR3 totals 14 residues. V lost 0 bases to trimming and J lost 10 bases; unmatched junction nucleotides: 10. The germline V gene encodes CDR1 DFQATT and CDR2 SNEGSKA (reference sequence). The CDR3 DNA reads as TGCAGTGCTAGAGATTTGGACAGGGCGAAAGACCAGTACTTC. Protein: CSARDLDRAKDQYF.